These 19 T cell receptor beta chains were sequenced from one sample in a study of cytomegalovirus exposure and HLA in healthy donors. Some clones are missing from TCRdb's copy, which holds only in-frame ones; the method was immunoSEQ multiplex PCR. The sample carries 65,000 to 100,000 clones, more than 85% recorded once. Material: PBMCs. The receptors come from a woman aged 25 to 39 in good health and CMV-seronegative.

The chain employs TRBV7-2 and TRBJ1-2, with TRBD1 as a possible D gene (6 bases). Trimming removed 5 bases from V and 4 bases from J, with 17 bases in between. The CDR3 runs 15 residues. Germline CDR1 SGHTA, CDR2 FQGNSA. The CDR3 is CASSPRLWGPYGYTF. CDR3 nucleotide sequence: TGTGCCAGCAGCCCCCGGCTGTGGGGGCCCTATGGCTACACCTTC.

The rearrangement uses TRBV4-2 and TRBJ2-3, with D possibly being TRBD1 (5 bases). Looked up from germline, CDR1 is LGHNA and CDR2 is YNFKEQ. The CDR3 has 16 amino acids. V was clipped by 0 bases and J by 7 bases, with 17 bases between them. The CDR3 sequence: CASSQEWQGQAYTQYF. CDR3 nucleotide sequence: TGTGCCAGCAGCCAAGAGTGGCAGGGCCAGGCATATACGCAGTATTTT.

The V call is TRBV28, the J call TRBJ2-5; a possible D gene is TRBD2 (6 bases). Trimming removed 8 bases from V and 2 bases from J, with 27 bases in between. The germline V gene has CDR1 MDHEN and CDR2 SYDVKM. The CDR3 runs 18 residues. The CDR3 region is CASRHGGWQEGPQETQYF. In DNA form, the CDR3 reads TGTGCCAGCCGCCACGGGGGTTGGCAGGAGGGACCTCAAGAGACCCAGTACTTC.

The gene calls are TRBV9 and TRBJ1-2, with 11 bases identical to TRBD1. In germline, CDR1 is SGDLS, CDR2 YYNGEE. The CDR3 runs to 14 residues. V shed 4 bases and J 8 bases; nucleotides not matched to a gene: 7. CDR3 nucleotide sequence: TGTGCCAGCAGCAGAGGGACAGGGGGAGAAGGCTACACCTTC. This encodes CASSRGTGGEGYTF. The full variable domain, with the rest looked up from reference TRBV9 and TRBJ1-2, is DSGVTQTPKHLITATGQRVTLRCSPRSGDLSVYWYQQSLDQGLQFLIQYYNGEERAKGNILERFSAQQFPDLHSELNLSSLELGDSALYFCASSRGTGGEGYTFGSGTRLTVV.

CDR3 amino acids: CAWYRETSYGYTF. The DNA of the CDR3 is TGTGCCTGGTACAGGGAAACCAGCTATGGCTACACCTTC. This chain joins TRBV30 and TRBJ1-2, with a tentative D call TRBD1 (6 bases). V lost 5 bases, J lost 4 bases, and 14 bases lay in between. CDR3 length equals 13 residues. Looked up from germline, CDR1 is GTSNPN and CDR2 is SVGIG (reference sequence).

This clone was picked up one time. V and J are TRBV5-8 and TRBJ1-5; D remains ambiguous. CDR1 is SGHTS, CDR2 YDEGEE, per germline. The CDR3 covers 16 residues. Between the trimmed V and J ends, which lost 0 bases and 5 bases, there was a span of 15 bases. The CDR3 nucleotides read TGTGCCAGCAGCTTGGTTGTCTCAAACCGGGATCAGCCCCAGCATTTT. Translating it yields CASSLVVSNRDQPQHF.

The chain recombines TRBV5-1 with TRBJ2-1; D not resolved. The CDR3 covers 16 residues. The germline V and J ends were trimmed by 0 bases and 0 bases, with 10 bases remaining between them. Germline V gene sequence: CDR1 SGHRS, CDR2 YFSETQ. CDR3 sequence reads: CASSLAASSSYNEQFF. CDR3 in DNA: TGCGCCAGCAGCTTGGCCGCGTCTAGCTCCTACAATGAGCAGTTCTTC.

This chain links TRBV7-2 with TRBJ2-5, with 10 bases matching TRBD1. This CDR3 is built from 16 residues. Germline V lookup: CDR1 SGHTA, CDR2 FQGNSA. The V and J ends lost 4 bases and 5 bases, in that order; junction bases with no gene match: 10. The CDR3, as DNA: TGTGCCAGCAGCTCGGGAAGGACAGGGGGTGCGGAGACCCAGTACTTC. Its protein product is CASSSGRTGGAETQYF.

The chain is built from TRBV7-9 and TRBJ2-3, with D possibly matching TRBD1 (5 bases). The CDR3 loop spans 17 amino acids. Trimming took off 2 bases at V and 0 bases at J, with 15 bases between the two ends. Per the germline V gene, CDR1 is SEHNR and CDR2 is FQNEAQ (reference sequence). The CDR3 DNA is TGTGCCAGCAGCTTAAATGTTGCGGCAGGGAGCACAGATACGCAGTATTTT. Translation: CASSLNVAAGSTDTQYF.

This clone has just one count. The V gene is TRBV10-1, the J gene TRBJ2-1; 12 nucleotides match TRBD2. The germline V gene has CDR1 WNHNN and CDR2 SYGVQD (reference sequence). This CDR3 region has 14 residues. J gave up 9 bases and V 6 bases, and 6 bases lay outside the gene matches. The CDR3 loop is CASRKTSGSPEQFF. For the CDR3, the DNA is TGCGCCAGCAGGAAGACTAGCGGGAGCCCTGAGCAGTTCTTC.

The chain couples TRBV6-5 to TRBJ1-2; TRBD1 aligns across 7 bases. Germline V gene data show CDR1 as MNHEY and CDR2 as SVGAGI. CDR3 length: 14 amino acids. V shed 2 bases, J shed 0 bases, and the junction held 0 bases outside the gene matches. The CDR3 loop is CASSYDRANYGYTF. CDR3 in DNA: TGTGCCAGCAGTTACGACAGGGCTAACTATGGCTACACCTTC.

This chain uses TRBV6-1 with TRBJ1-1; D not certain. The CDR3 loop spans 12 amino acids. The germline V gene has CDR1 MNHNS and CDR2 SASEGT. V lost 2 bases and J 6 bases, leaving 7 bases between the germline ends. CDR3 nucleotide sequence: TGTGCCAGCAGTGAAACAGCAGCTGAAGCTTTCTTT. Translation gives CASSETAAEAFF.

The chain is built from TRBV18 and TRBJ1-2, with 12 bases aligning to TRBD1. Germline V gene sequence: CDR1 KGHSH, CDR2 LQKENI. CDR3 size: 17 residues. V was clipped by 3 bases and J by 4 bases; unmatched bases: 9. As DNA, the CDR3 is TGTGCCAGCTCACCGAACCCCGGGACAGGGGGCAGCTATGGCTACACCTTC. This encodes CASSPNPGTGGSYGYTF.

The chain combines TRBV18 with TRBJ1-1; D remains unclear. The CDR3 extends over 14 amino acids. Per the germline V gene, CDR1 is KGHSH and CDR2 is LQKENI. V was pared by 2 bases and J by 1 base, with 8 bases between. Here the CDR3 reads CASSPSIANTEAFF. The CDR3 DNA follows: TGTGCCAGCTCACCAAGTATAGCGAACACTGAAGCTTTCTTT.

This clone was counted a single time. The J gene is TRBJ1-1, the V gene TRBV6-5; D unclear. CDR3 length: 14 residues. The V end lost 6 bases, the J end lost 6 bases, and 17 bases lay between the germline ends. From germline, CDR1 is MNHEY and CDR2 SVGAGI. CDR3 in amino acids: CASRYTGAGAEAFF. The CDR3 DNA follows: TGTGCCAGCAGATACACGGGAGCCGGCGCTGAAGCTTTCTTT.

V usage is TRBV7-2 and J usage is TRBJ2-7; a possible D gene is TRBD1 (6 bases). The V end lost 6 bases, the J end lost 5 bases, and 14 bases lay between the germline ends. The CDR3 contains 13 residues. Looked up from germline, CDR1 is SGHTA and CDR2 is FQGNSA. The CDR3 bases are TGTGCCAGCAGTTTAAACTACAGGGACGAGCAGTACTTC. Its translation is CASSLNYRDEQYF.

The chain recombines TRBV21-1 with TRBJ2-3; the table's D call, TRBD2, has no DNA check behind it. TRBV21-1 is labeled a pseudogene. The CDR3 has 19 amino acids. CDR3 coding DNA: TGTGCCAGCAGCAAAAGGGAAGAAAATGGACTAGCGAACACAGATACGCAGTATTTT. It yields the protein CASSKREENGLANTDTQYF.

The V call is TRBV6-1, the J call TRBJ2-5; 9 bases are a match to TRBD1. Germline assignment: CDR1 MNHNS and CDR2 SASEGT. V lost 7 bases, J lost 3 bases, and 9 bases stayed unmatched. The CDR3 covers 15 residues. The DNA for the CDR3 is TGTGCCAGCAACCCGGGACAGGGAAGCGAAGAGACCCAGTACTTC. Its protein is CASNPGQGSEETQYF.

The rearrangement links TRBV30 to TRBJ1-2; no definite D call. V dropped 5 bases and J dropped 10 bases, with 14 bases sitting between them. The CDR3 length is 11 residues. CDR1 is GTSNPN, CDR2 SVGIG, per germline (reference sequence). The CDR3 DNA reads TGTGCCTGGCAAAAGGACTACTACTACACCTTC. Protein: CAWQKDYYYTF.